This paragraph reports one TCR beta chain. Its cognate antigen has yet to be identified. Within one base of it there is no much larger clone, and no base qualities were kept. The data originate from a study of OX40 agonist ivuxolimab in advanced cancers. With regard to the full study: Ivuxolimab was a fully human IgG2 agonistic monoclonal antibody targeting the costimulatory receptor OX40 (CD134). Among the roughly 54 dose-escalation patients, around 20 had hepatocellular carcinoma, around 15 melanoma, 9 renal cell carcinoma and 9 head and neck cancer. A male proportion of under 85% and a mean age of approximately 60 years, ranging from about 20 to 85, were recorded for the dose-escalation cohort. Intravenous ivuxolimab was administered to patients every 2 weeks at six dose levels: 0.01, 0.1, 0.3, 1.5, 3 and 10 mg/kg. Prior anti-PD-1, anti-PD-L1 or anti-CTLA-4 therapy was permitted, and checkpoint inhibitors had been received by around 40% of dose-escalation patients. The paper describes the monotherapy dose-escalation part (N ≈ 49 patients) of the phase I trial of ivuxolimab. Peripheral TCRbeta sequencing was intended to test whether TCR sequence diversity was altered and clonal T-cell expansion was caused by ivuxolimab. Partial responses occurred in three dose-escalation patients: two with cutaneous melanoma and one with hepatocellular carcinoma.

Broader findings and caveats from the paper: At doses from 0.1 to 3.0 mg/kg, clonal expansion was seen in both CD4+ and CD8+ blood T cells between baseline and week 6. On average, CD8+ T cells showed more expanded clones than CD4+ T cells after ivuxolimab. Low levels of normalized T-cell clonal expansion were also shown by some nonresponding patients. Antigen specificity was not determined for the clonally expanded peripheral T cells. In the 0.1-3.0 mg/kg groups, partial responders were among the patients with the lowest normalized peripheral clonal expansion, particularly in CD8+ T cells.

Patients with a history of autoimmune disease or receiving systemic immunosuppression were excluded from the trial. Peripheral blood for TCR sequencing was collected from all dose cohorts at baseline, on cycle 4 day 1, and on cycle 7 day 1. The samples were drawn from a first-in-human, open-label, multicenter phase I dose-escalation trial of ivuxolimab. Adults with locally advanced or metastatic melanoma, renal cell carcinoma, hepatocellular carcinoma or head and neck squamous cell carcinoma were enrolled in the trial. Before TCR sequencing, CD4+ T cells and CD8+ T cells were sorted from peripheral blood as separate populations. Genomic DNA was extracted from sorted cells for sequencing of the TCRbeta CDR3 region. The immunoSEQ Assay was used to sequence the TCRbeta CDR3 regions. As stored in TCRdb, this immuneACCESS dataset retains in-frame rearrangements with V and J assigned. A fraction of the clones does not appear; measured against another copy, unresolved V genes explain less than half of the discrepancy, and the remainder lacks a known reason. This sample comprises just under 100,000 clones, approximately 94% of them detected only once. The leading ten clones occupy about 0.17% of the sample.

Relative to germline, V is 0 bases shorter and J is 6 bases shorter, with 6 bases between their ends. The germline V gene provides CDR1 LGHNA and CDR2 YSLEER. The CDR3 has 13 amino acids, counting the end cysteine and phenylalanine. The kept DNA is CDR3 alone, 39 bases in frame from the first base. This TCR came from an adult with an advanced solid tumor such as melanoma, head and neck, liver or kidney cancer. The rearrangement combines TRBV4-3 with TRBJ2-1, with the D gene call left open. This sample comprised CD4+ or CD8+ T cells sorted from blood, obtained in a trial of the OX40 agonist ivuxolimab. The DNA is as follows: TGCGCCAGCAGCCAAGAGCTTGTCAATGAGCAGTTCTTC. Its product reads: CASSQELVNEQFF.